This entry is about one T cell receptor (beta chain). Its antigen is not known. Making the TCR beta cDNA relied on 5'RACE template switching with UMIs. TCRdb reanalyzed the 5' RACE reads, giving one entry per CDR3 protein sequence and no DNA. Recorded here are roughly 150,000 distinct CDR3 sequences; the top ten clones represent about 18%. The sample belongs to a study of T cells expressing NK-cell markers. Turning to the study itself: Sorted CD3+CD56-NKG2C+, CD3+CD56+NKG2C- and CD3+CD56+NKG2C+ T cells were the source of the TCR beta repertoires.

Study-wide findings and caveats: The same clonotypes also predominated in the CD3+CD56-NKG2C+ fraction of a few donors.

CDR1 and CDR2 (germline): MGHRA, YSYEKL. This CDR3 has 14 amino acids. The sequencing input was blood T cells: a sorted CD56 or NKG2C T cell subset, CD4+ or CD8+ T cells, or bulk PBMC T cells (not recorded which). This chain links TRBV4-1 with TRBJ1-2; lacking DNA, the TRBD1 call made by TCRdb goes unchecked. The clonotype was recovered from a woman aged 18 to 75 in good health. CDR3 protein: CASSRNRENYGYTF.